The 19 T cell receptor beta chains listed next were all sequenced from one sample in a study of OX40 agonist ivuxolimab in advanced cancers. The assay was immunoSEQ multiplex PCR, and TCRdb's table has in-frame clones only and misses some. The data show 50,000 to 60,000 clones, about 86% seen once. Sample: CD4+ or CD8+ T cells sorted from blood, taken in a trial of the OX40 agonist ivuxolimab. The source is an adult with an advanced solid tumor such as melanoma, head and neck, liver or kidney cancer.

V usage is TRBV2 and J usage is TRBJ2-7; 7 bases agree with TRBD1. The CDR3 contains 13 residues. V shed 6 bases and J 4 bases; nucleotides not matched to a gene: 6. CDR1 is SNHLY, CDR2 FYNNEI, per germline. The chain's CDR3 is CASRPDRPYEQYF. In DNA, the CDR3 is TGTGCCAGCAGGCCGGACAGGCCTTACGAGCAGTACTTC.

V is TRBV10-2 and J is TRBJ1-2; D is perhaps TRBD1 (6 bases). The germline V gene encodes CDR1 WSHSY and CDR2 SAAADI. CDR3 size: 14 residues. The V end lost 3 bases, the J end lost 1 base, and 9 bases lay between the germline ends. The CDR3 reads CASSETGRNYGYTF. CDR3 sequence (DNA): TGCGCCAGCAGTGAAACAGGGCGTAACTATGGCTACACCTTC.

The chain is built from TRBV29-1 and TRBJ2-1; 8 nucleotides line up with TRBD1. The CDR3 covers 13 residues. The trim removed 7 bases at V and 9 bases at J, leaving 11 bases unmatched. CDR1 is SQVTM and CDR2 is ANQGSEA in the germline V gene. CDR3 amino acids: CSGSGQGRIEQFF. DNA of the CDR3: TGCAGCGGGTCTGGACAGGGTAGGATTGAGCAGTTCTTC.

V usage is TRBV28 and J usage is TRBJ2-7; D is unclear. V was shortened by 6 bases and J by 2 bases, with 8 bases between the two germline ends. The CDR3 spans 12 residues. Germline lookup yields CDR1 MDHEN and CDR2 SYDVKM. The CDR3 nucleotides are TGTGCCAGCAGCTCGCTCCCCTACGAGCAGTACTTC. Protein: CASSSLPYEQYF.

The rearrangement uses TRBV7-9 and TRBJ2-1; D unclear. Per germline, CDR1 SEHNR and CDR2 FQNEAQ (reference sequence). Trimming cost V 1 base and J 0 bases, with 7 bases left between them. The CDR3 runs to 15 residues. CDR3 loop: CASSLEHFSYNEQFF. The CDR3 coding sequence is TGTGCCAGCAGCTTAGAACACTTCTCCTACAATGAGCAGTTCTTC.

The CDR3 DNA reads TGTGCCAGCAGCTTAACAGGACAGGGGCCCCAGCATTTT. Its protein is CASSLTGQGPQHF. The genes are TRBV7-3 and TRBJ1-5; 8 nucleotides line up with TRBD1. This CDR3 region has 13 residues. The germline V gene has CDR1 SGHTA and CDR2 FQGTGA. The V and J ends lost 0 bases and 9 bases, in that order; junction bases with no gene match: 1.

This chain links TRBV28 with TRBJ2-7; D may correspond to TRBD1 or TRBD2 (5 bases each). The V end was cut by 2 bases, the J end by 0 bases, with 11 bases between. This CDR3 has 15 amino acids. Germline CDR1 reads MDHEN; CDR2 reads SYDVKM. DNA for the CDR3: TGTGCCAGCAGTTTAGGGACCGTATTCTCCTACGAGCAGTACTTC. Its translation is CASSLGTVFSYEQYF.

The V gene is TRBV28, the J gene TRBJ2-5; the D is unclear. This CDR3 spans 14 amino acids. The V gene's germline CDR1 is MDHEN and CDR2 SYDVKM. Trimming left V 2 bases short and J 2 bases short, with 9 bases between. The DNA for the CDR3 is TGTGCCAGCAGTTTAGTCGGCGGACAAGAGACCCAGTACTTC. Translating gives CASSLVGGQETQYF.

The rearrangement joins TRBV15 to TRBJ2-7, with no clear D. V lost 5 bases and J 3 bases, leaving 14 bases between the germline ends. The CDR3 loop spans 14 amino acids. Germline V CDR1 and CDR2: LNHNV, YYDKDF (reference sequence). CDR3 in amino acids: CATSPTLQHYEQYF. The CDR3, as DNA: TGTGCCACCAGCCCGACTCTACAACACTACGAGCAGTACTTC.

The DNA of the CDR3 is TGTGCCAGCAGTGATCCCGACAGGGGGCCCCGCGAGCAGTACTTC. Translation gives CASSDPDRGPREQYF. V usage is TRBV6-4 and J usage is TRBJ2-7, with 10 positions matching TRBD1. Germline CDR1 and CDR2: MRHNA and SNTAGT. Trimming removed 3 bases from V and 6 bases from J; junction bases left unmatched: 8. The CDR3 has 15 amino acids.

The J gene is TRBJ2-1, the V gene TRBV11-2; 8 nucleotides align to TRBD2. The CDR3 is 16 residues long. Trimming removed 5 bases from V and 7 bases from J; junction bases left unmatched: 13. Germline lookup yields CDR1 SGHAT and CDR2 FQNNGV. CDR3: CASSGRLAGRGNEQFF. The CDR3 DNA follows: TGTGCCAGCAGCGGAAGGTTAGCGGGGAGGGGGAATGAGCAGTTCTTC.

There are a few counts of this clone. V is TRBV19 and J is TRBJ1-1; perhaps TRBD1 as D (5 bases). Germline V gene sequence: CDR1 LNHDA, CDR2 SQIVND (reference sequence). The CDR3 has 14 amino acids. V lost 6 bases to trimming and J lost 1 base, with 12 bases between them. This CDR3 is CASSPRVRNTEAFF. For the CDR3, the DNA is TGTGCCAGTAGCCCCAGGGTAAGGAACACTGAAGCTTTCTTT.

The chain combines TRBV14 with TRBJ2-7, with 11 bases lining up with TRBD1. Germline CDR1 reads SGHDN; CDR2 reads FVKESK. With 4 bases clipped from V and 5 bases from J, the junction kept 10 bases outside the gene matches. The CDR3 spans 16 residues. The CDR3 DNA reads TGTGCCAGCAGCCCGCCTCCGGGACAGGGGGGCCACGAGCAGTACTTC. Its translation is CASSPPPGQGGHEQYF.

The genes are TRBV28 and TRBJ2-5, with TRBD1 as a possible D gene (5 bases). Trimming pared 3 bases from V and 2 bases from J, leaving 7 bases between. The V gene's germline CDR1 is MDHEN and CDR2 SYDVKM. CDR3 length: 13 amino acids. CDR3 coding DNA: TGTGCCAGCAGTTTGCGACAGCAAGAGACCCAGTACTTC. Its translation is CASSLRQQETQYF.

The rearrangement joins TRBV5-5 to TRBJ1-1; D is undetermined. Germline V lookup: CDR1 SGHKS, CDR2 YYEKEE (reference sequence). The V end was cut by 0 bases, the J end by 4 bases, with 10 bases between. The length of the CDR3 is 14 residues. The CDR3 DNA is TGTGCCAGCAGCTTGGGGTTCGGGAGCACTGAAGCTTTCTTT. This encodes CASSLGFGSTEAFF.

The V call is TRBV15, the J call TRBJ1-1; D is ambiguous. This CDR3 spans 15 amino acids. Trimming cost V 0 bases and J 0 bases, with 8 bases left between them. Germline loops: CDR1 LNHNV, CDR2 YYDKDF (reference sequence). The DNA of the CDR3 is TGTGCCACCAGCAGAGATCTACAGATGAACACTGAAGCTTTCTTT. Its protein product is CATSRDLQMNTEAFF. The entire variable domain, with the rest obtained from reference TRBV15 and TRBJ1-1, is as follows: DAMVIQNPRYQVTQFGKPVTLSCSQTLNHNVMYWYQQKSSQAPKLLFHYYDKDFNNEADTPDNFQSRRPNTSFCFLDIRSPGLGDTAMYLCATSRDLQMNTEAFFGQGTRLTVV.

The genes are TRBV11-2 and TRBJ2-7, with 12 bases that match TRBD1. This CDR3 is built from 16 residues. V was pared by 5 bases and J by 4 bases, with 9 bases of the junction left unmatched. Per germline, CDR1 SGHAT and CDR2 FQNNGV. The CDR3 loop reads CASSPHPGQGAYEQYF. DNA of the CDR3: TGTGCCAGCAGCCCCCACCCGGGACAGGGGGCATACGAGCAGTACTTC.

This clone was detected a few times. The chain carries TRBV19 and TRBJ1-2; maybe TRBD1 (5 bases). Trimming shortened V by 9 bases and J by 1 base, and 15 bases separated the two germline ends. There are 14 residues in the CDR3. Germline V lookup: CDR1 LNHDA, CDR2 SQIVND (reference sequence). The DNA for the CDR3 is TGTGCCAGCATGACAGTGGGAGGTAACTATGGCTACACCTTC. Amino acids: CASMTVGGNYGYTF.

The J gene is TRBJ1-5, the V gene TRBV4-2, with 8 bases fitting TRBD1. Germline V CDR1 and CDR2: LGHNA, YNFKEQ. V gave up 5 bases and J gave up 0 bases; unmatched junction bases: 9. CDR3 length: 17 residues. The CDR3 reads CASSFATGADSNQPQHF. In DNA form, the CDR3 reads TGTGCCAGCAGCTTCGCGACAGGGGCGGATAGCAATCAGCCCCAGCATTTT.